Following are 23 T cell receptor beta chains from one sample sequenced in a study of shared clonotypes between healthy human individuals. Assay used: immunoSEQ multiplex PCR; TCRdb lists only in-frame clones, some missing. The sample has fewer than 850,000 clones, approximately 79% seen once. The specimen was memory CD4+ T cells sorted from blood. Subset: CD45RA-negative fraction. These receptors were taken from a woman aged 25 to 39 in good health.

This clone was seen a single time. The chain joins TRBV18 to TRBJ1-1; D is uncertain. In germline, CDR1 is KGHSH, CDR2 LQKENI. The CDR3 covers 13 residues. V was cut by 2 bases and J by 7 bases, with 11 bases left in between. The CDR3 DNA follows: TGTGCCAGCTCACCATCTACCAACGGTGAAGCTTTCTTT. Amino acid sequence: CASSPSTNGEAFF.

At least ten counts were recorded for this clone. The CDR3 nucleotides are TGTGCCAGCAGTCATTTTAGGACAGGTTCCGTGTATGGCTACACCTTC. Its translation is CASSHFRTGSVYGYTF. The chain combines TRBV27 with TRBJ1-2; 7 bases line up with TRBD1. V lost 5 bases to trimming and J lost 5 bases; unmatched junction nucleotides: 14. The CDR3 has 16 amino acids. Per germline, CDR1 MNHEY and CDR2 SMNVEV (reference sequence).

The gene calls are TRBV19 and TRBJ2-5, with 7 nucleotides matching TRBD1. V was clipped by 2 bases and J by 11 bases; unmatched bases: 14. Germline CDR1 is LNHDA and CDR2 is SQIVND (reference sequence). The CDR3 extends over 15 amino acids. The CDR3 DNA sequence: TGTGCCAGTAGTATAAGAACAGGGGATCTACGACGGCAGTACTTC. This codes for CASSIRTGDLRRQYF.

The chain uses TRBV28 and TRBJ1-2, with D possibly TRBD1 on 5 matching bases. Per the germline V gene, CDR1 is MDHEN and CDR2 is SYDVKM. Trimming took off 5 bases at V and 5 bases at J, with 12 bases between the two ends. The CDR3 covers 13 residues. The CDR3 is CASSVGAGYGYTF. CDR3 coding DNA: TGTGCCAGCAGTGTCGGGGCAGGGTATGGCTACACCTTC.

This clone was seen once. This sample also contains other DNA sequences that code for the same CDR3. The chain uses TRBV27 and TRBJ1-5; D not resolved. Between the trimmed V and J ends, which lost 0 bases and 6 bases, there was a span of 6 bases. This CDR3 has 13 amino acids. CDR1 is MNHEY and CDR2 is SMNVEV in the germline V gene (reference sequence). DNA of the CDR3: TGTGCCAGCAGTTTATCTGGGGTTCAGCCCCAGCATTTT. Residues: CASSLSGVQPQHF.

The genes are TRBV30 and TRBJ1-2; D is uncertain. Trimming shortened V by 1 base and J by 8 bases, and 14 bases separated the two germline ends. Germline V gene lookup returns CDR1 GTSNPN and CDR2 SVGIG (reference sequence). The CDR3 has 13 residues. For the CDR3, the DNA is TGTGCCTGGAGTGGCCAGGCCCATCGGGGCTACACCTTC. Translating gives CAWSGQAHRGYTF.

The CDR3 nucleotides read TGTGCTAGTGGTTTGTGGTCAACCCTAAACACCGGGGAGCTGTTTTTT. Its protein product is CASGLWSTLNTGELFF. The rearrangement links TRBV12-5 to TRBJ2-2; D gene unclear. The CDR3 spans 16 residues. Trimming removed 2 bases from V and 2 bases from J, with 12 bases in between. Germline V CDR1 and CDR2: LGHNT, FRNRAP.

As regards this clone: Other nucleotide sequences in the sample specify the same CDR3. The chain recombines TRBV9 with TRBJ1-2; TRBD1 matches at 8 bases. V lost 0 bases, J lost 4 bases, and 5 bases stayed unmatched. The CDR3 loop spans 15 amino acids. Per the germline V gene, CDR1 is SGDLS and CDR2 is YYNGEE. The CDR3 region has the DNA TGTGCCAGCAGCGTAGGCAGGGGGCTGGGCTATGGCTACACCTTC. Amino acid sequence: CASSVGRGLGYGYTF.

There are a few counts of this clone. This chain links TRBV7-3 with TRBJ2-2, with TRBD1 identical over 10 bases. The V and J ends lost 5 bases and 6 bases, in that order; junction bases with no gene match: 9. Per the germline V gene, CDR1 is SGHTA and CDR2 is FQGTGA. The CDR3 has 16 residues. The CDR3 loop is CASSEGQGRISGELFF. CDR3 DNA sequence: TGTGCCAGCAGCGAGGGACAGGGGCGAATATCCGGGGAGCTGTTTTTT.

The gene calls are TRBV10-2 and TRBJ2-2; D is uncertain. The CDR3 covers 14 residues. The germline V gene encodes CDR1 WSHSY and CDR2 SAAADI. V shed 8 bases and J shed 0 bases, with 10 bases lying between them. The DNA of the CDR3 is TGCGCCAGCTTATCACAACCGAACACCGGGGAGCTGTTTTTT. It yields the protein CASLSQPNTGELFF.

The gene calls are TRBV21-1 and TRBJ2-5; TRBD1 was called by the table and not checked on the DNA. TRBV21-1 is tagged as a pseudogene. The CDR3 is 17 amino acids. CDR3 coding DNA: TGTGCCAGCAGCAAAGTGACATTCAGGCGCGTTAGGGAGACCCAGTACTTC. Translating it yields CASSKVTFRRVRETQYF.

The V gene is TRBV5-6, the J gene TRBJ2-7, with a tentative D call TRBD2 (6 bases). V was clipped by 4 bases and J by 3 bases, with 14 bases between them. Germline CDR1 is SGHDT and CDR2 is YYEEEE. CDR3 size: 14 residues. CDR3 DNA: TGTGCCAGCAGCCCAGGTCTGGGGGGCTACGAGCAGTACTTC. It codes for CASSPGLGGYEQYF. Full variable domain (missing parts from reference TRBV5-6 and TRBJ2-7): DAGVTQSPTHLIKTRGQQVTLRCSPKSGHDTVSWYQQALGQGPQFIFQYYEEEERQRGNFPDRFSGHQFPNYSSELNVNALLLGDSALYLCASSPGLGGYEQYFGPGTRLTVT.

The chain couples TRBV21-1 to TRBJ2-7. TRBV21-1 is given as a pseudogene. This CDR3 spans 13 amino acids. This CDR3 reads CAGGKPKPYEQYF. CDR3 in DNA: TGTGCCGGGGGAAAGCCTAAGCCCTACGAGCAGTACTTC.

This clone has only a few counts. This rearrangement joins TRBV27 to TRBJ2-5, with TRBD1 matching over 7 bases. The ends lost 4 bases at V and 7 bases at J; junction bases unmatched: 12. CDR1 and CDR2 from the germline V gene are MNHEY and SMNVEV (reference sequence). CDR3 length equals 15 residues. The CDR3 bases are TGTGCCAGCAGTTACCACAGGACAGGAGCCGGGACCCAGTACTTC. This sequence encodes CASSYHRTGAGTQYF.

The gene calls are TRBV2 and TRBJ2-2; D is undetermined. There are 14 residues in the CDR3. V dropped 5 bases and J dropped 5 bases, with 12 bases sitting between them. Germline V gene lookup returns CDR1 SNHLY and CDR2 FYNNEI. The CDR3, as DNA: TGTGCCAGCAGTCGAGTAGGAGAAACCGGGGAGCTGTTTTTT. This gives the protein CASSRVGETGELFF.

This clone was detected a few times. One end of the junction is discordant with germline, which a read error may explain. The chain recombines TRBV7-2 with TRBJ2-7, with TRBD2 matching 10 bases. Germline V gives CDR1 SGHTA, CDR2 FQGNSA. CDR3 size: 15 residues. CDR3 nucleotide sequence: TGTGCCAGCAGCGTAGCGGGAGGCATCTCCTACGAGCAGTACTTC. It codes for CASSVAGGISYEQYF.

The CDR3 DNA reads TGTGCCAGCAGCGCATCTAGCGGGAACCCAGATACGCAGTATTTT. It translates to CASSASSGNPDTQYF. The chain recombines TRBV11-3 with TRBJ2-3, with 9 bases that match TRBD2. J was trimmed by 4 bases and V by 5 bases; bases with no gene match: 7. In germline, CDR1 is SGHNT, CDR2 YENEEA. The CDR3 contains 15 residues.

V usage is TRBV5-1 and J usage is TRBJ2-7; TRBD2 aligns across 9 bases. V was clipped by 0 bases and J by 6 bases; unmatched bases: 4. The CDR3 length is 14 residues. The germline gives CDR1 SGHRS, CDR2 YFSETQ. CDR3 coding DNA: TGCGCCAGCAGCTTGGTAGCGGGGGAAGGCGAGCAGTACTTC. As protein: CASSLVAGEGEQYF.

This clone was seen only a few times. The chain recombines TRBV6-5 with TRBJ2-1; TRBD2 agrees at 11 bases. Losses at the gene ends were 0 bases for V and 14 bases for J; bases not matched to a gene: 12. Germline CDR1 and CDR2: MNHEY and SVGAGI. The CDR3 contains 16 residues. The CDR3 region has the DNA TGTGCCAGCAGTTACTCCAAACTAGCGGGAGATGGGTGGGAGTTCTTC. Amino acids: CASSYSKLAGDGWEFF.

V gene TRBV28 combines with J gene TRBJ1-1; no definite D call. The CDR3 has 14 residues. With 3 bases removed from V and 7 bases from J, the gap between germline ends came to 15 bases. Germline assignment: CDR1 MDHEN and CDR2 SYDVKM. This CDR3 is CASSLDPTLYEAFF. In DNA form, the CDR3 reads TGTGCCAGCAGTTTGGACCCCACGCTTTATGAAGCTTTCTTT.

This clone was seen ten or more times. This sequence joins TRBV28 and TRBJ2-7, with 11 bases identical to TRBD2. CDR3 length: 17 residues. V shed 4 bases, J shed 4 bases, and the junction held 12 bases outside the gene matches. Germline CDR1 MDHEN, CDR2 SYDVKM. CDR3 in DNA: TGTGCCAGCAGTTACAAAATAGCGGGAGGGAGACAGTACGAGCAGTACTTC. Translation gives CASSYKIAGGRQYEQYF.

The V gene is TRBV5-8, the J gene TRBJ2-7; D is unclear. Trimming stripped 2 bases from V and 7 bases from J, with 13 bases between. The germline CDR1 and CDR2 sequences are SGHTS and YDEGEE. This CDR3 has 13 residues. CDR3 residues: CASSFWPSDEQYF. As DNA, the CDR3 is TGTGCCAGCAGCTTTTGGCCCAGCGATGAGCAGTACTTC.

This chain joins TRBV5-4 and TRBJ2-3; D is unresolved. Trimming removed 3 bases from V and 2 bases from J, with 13 bases in between. The CDR3 sequence is 15 residues long. Germline V gives CDR1 SGHNT, CDR2 YYREEE (reference sequence). CDR3 region: CASSSAKKDTDTQYF. The CDR3 DNA reads as TGTGCCAGCAGCTCGGCCAAAAAGGACACAGATACGCAGTATTTT.